This TCR beta chain was sequenced during a study of radiotherapy plus CTLA-4 blockade in lung cancer. On the study more broadly: Patients showed objective responses in 18% of cases, and disease control was achieved by 30% to 35%.

Measured with immunoSEQ multiplex PCR; TCRdb has only the in-frame clones, and not every one. The sample records about 98,000 clones, roughly 80% being singletons. The CDR3 loop spans 17 amino acids. Germline V gene sequence: CDR1 SGHRS, CDR2 YFSETQ. Focal radiation plus CTLA-4 blockade with ipilimumab was given to patients with chemo-refractory metastatic non-small-cell lung cancer. About this clone: Antigen unknown. One end of the junction fails to match germline, which may point to a read error.

Points from the study as a whole: In blood, tumor-derived TCR clones expanded after radiotherapy plus ipilimumab. Among reported predictors of response, early blood T cell clone dynamics with interferon-beta performed best.

The TCR was taken from a human donor with non-small cell lung cancer who had a partial response to radiotherapy plus ipilimumab. The chain uses TRBV5-1 and TRBJ2-3; 11 bases align to TRBD2. The specimen was peripheral blood, collected from a patient treated with radiotherapy plus ipilimumab. CDR3 sequence reads: CASRRLAGSESRDTQYF. CDR3 DNA: TGCGCCAGCAGAAGACTAGCGGGAAGTGAAAGCAGAGATACGCAGTATTTT.